This T cell receptor beta chain was sequenced during a study of radiation and T cells in renal cell carcinoma. Profiling relied on immunoSEQ multiplex PCR, and the TCRdb table lists in-frame clones only, not all of them. Of 70,000 to 100,000 clones detected, 70% to 85% appear once; the ten largest clones hold 5% to 6.5%. With V trimmed by 4 bases and J by 2 bases, 20 bases remained unmatched. Per germline, CDR1 SGHRS and CDR2 YFSETQ. The CDR3 loop spans 19 amino acids. This clone was observed many times. Time point reported: baseline pretreatment blood. The treatment was: 15 Gy SBRT to primary tumor, nephrectomy 4 weeks later.

The receptor comes from a man between 60 and 70 years old with renal cell carcinoma. The specimen comprised blood, sampled from a patient whose treatment included radiotherapy and nephrectomy. The chain joins TRBV5-1 to TRBJ2-7; 8 bases are shared with TRBD2. CDR3 in amino acids: CASSHTGHKSGRETYEQYF. CDR3 nucleotide sequence: TGCGCCAGCAGCCATACCGGACACAAAAGCGGGAGAGAGACCTACGAGCAGTACTTC. The full variable domain, completed using reference TRBV5-1 and TRBJ2-7, is KAGVTQTPRYLIKTRGQQVTLSCSPISGHRSVSWYQQTPGQGLQFLFEYFSETQRNKGNFPGRFSGRQFSNSRSEMNVSTLELGDSALYLCASSHTGHKSGRETYEQYFGPGTRLTVT.